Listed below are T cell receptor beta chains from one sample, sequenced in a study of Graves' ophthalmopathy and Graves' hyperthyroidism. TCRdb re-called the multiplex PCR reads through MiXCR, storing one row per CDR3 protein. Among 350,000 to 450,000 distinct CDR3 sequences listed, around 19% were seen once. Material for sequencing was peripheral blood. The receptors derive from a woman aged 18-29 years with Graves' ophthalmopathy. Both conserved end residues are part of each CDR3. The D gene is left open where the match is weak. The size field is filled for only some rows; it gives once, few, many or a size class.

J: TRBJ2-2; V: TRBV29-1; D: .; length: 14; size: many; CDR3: CSVDSRENTGELFF; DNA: TGCAGCGTTGATTCAAGGGAAAACACCGGGGAGCTGTTTTTT
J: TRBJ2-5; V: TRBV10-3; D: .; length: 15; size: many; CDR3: CAITRLPGSQETQYF; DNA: TGTGCCATCACCCGACTCCCCGGGTCCCAAGAGACCCAGTACTTC
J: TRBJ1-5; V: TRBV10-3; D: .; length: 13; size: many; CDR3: CAISENSGQPQHF; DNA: TGTGCCATCAGTGAGAACAGCGGCCAGCCCCAGCATTTT
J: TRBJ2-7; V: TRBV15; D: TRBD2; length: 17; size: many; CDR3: CATSRDGAGGTFYEQYF; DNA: TGTGCCACCAGCAGAGATGGGGCGGGAGGGACTTTCTACGAGCAGTACTTC
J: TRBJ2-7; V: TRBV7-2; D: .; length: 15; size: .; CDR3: CASSLYRTSAYEQYF; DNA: TGTGCCAGCAGTTTGTATAGGACATCCGCCTACGAGCAGTACTTC
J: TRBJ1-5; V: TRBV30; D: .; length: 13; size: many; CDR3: CAWAGTTGQPQHF; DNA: TGTGCCTGGGCGGGGACCACAGGTCAGCCCCAGCATTTT
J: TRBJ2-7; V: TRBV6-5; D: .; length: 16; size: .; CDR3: CASSYSPEGPAYEQYF; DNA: TGTGCCAGCAGTTACTCGCCAGAGGGGCCAGCCTACGAGCAGTACTTC
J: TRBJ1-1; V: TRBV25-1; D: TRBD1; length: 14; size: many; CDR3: CASSEWAQGAEAFF; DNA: TGTGCCAGCAGTGAATGGGCACAGGGGGCTGAAGCTTTCTTT
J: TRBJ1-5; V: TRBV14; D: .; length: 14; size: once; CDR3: CASSRSPQGQPQHF; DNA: TGTGCCAGCAGCCGCTCACCCCAGGGTCAGCCCCAGCATTTT
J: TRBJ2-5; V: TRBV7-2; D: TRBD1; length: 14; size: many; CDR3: CASSLLGQRETQYF; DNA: TGTGCCAGCAGCTTATTGGGACAGAGGGAGACCCAGTACTTC